This T cell receptor beta chain comes out of a study of blood T cell repertoires in COVID-19. Study as a whole: The study drew acute and convalescent COVID-19 samples from the United States, Italy and Spain.

Original analysis: The assay estimated nucleated cells by amplifying reference gene primers. TCRdb keeps only in-frame clones here, not all; method: immunoSEQ multiplex PCR. The V and J calls and clone size are taken from that table; D and trimming were inferred from the DNA. The table includes 250,000 or so clones, approximately 88% detected once. The CDR3 consists of 13 residues. The V end was cut by 0 bases, the J end by 8 bases, with 8 bases between. Per germline, CDR1 SGHVS and CDR2 FNYEAQ. Participants spanned ages roughly 18 to 95 years and resided in roughly 22 US areas. People in the exposed group encountered a COVID-19 case within 2 weeks before entering the study.

The TCR comes from a woman in her thirties or forties who had been exposed to COVID-19. The sample was PBMCs or T cells enriched from blood (not recorded which). The rearrangement links TRBV7-6 to TRBJ2-1; the D gene is possibly TRBD1 (5 bases). DNA for the CDR3: TGTGCCAGCAGCTTAGCAGGGGTCGATGAGCAGTTCTTC. Translated, it gives CASSLAGVDEQFF.